This T cell receptor beta chain was identified in a study of T cell responses to AZD1222 COVID-19 vaccine. V dropped 6 bases and J dropped 6 bases, with 9 bases sitting between them. This CDR3 has 11 amino acids. The germline V gene encodes CDR1 DFQATT and CDR2 SNEGSKA (reference sequence). Sequencing used immunoSEQ multiplex PCR; TCRdb keeps in-frame clones, though not all of them. The table has 150,000 to 200,000 clones, around 94% seen once. Notes on the study in general: The peak T cell response came first, and repertoires were sampled only after it. Increased Spike-specific TCR breadth and depth were observed after two AZD1222 doses. Dominant CD4 TCR responses targeted spike regions 160-218 and 743-854. As reported, nearly half of all spike-specific TCRs target variant regions that are unmutated.

On this clone: Its specificity is unknown.

The source was peripheral blood, collected 28 days after the second AZD1222 dose. This clonotype originated in an adult who received the AZD1222 COVID-19 vaccine. This chain connects TRBV20-1 to TRBJ2-1, with D unclear. CDR3 sequence (DNA): TGCAGTGCAACGATTTTCAATGAGCAGTTCTTC. Translation gives CSATIFNEQFF.